Given below is one TCR beta chain in context. The record originates from a study of blood T cell repertoires in COVID-19. Looking at the study overall: Sites across the United States, Italy and Spain contributed samples from acute and convalescent COVID-19. PBMCs, B-cell-depleted T cells, or T cells provided the cDNA or gDNA that made up the material.

Only in-frame clones appear in the TCRdb table, and some are missing; sequencing was by immunoSEQ multiplex PCR. The table includes under 350,000 clones, 65% to 90% detected once. This receptor was identified in a woman in her 40s with acute COVID-19. Material: PBMCs or T cells enriched from blood (not recorded which).

The CDR3 DNA reads TGCGCCAGCAGCCAAGGTGGGAGACTCAACTCCAATGAAAAACTGTTTTTT. Its protein is CASSQGGRLNSNEKLFF. The V and J genes are TRBV4-3 and TRBJ1-4; D gene unclear. CDR3 length equals 17 residues. Germline assignment: CDR1 LGHNA and CDR2 YSLEER. With 1 base removed from V and 5 bases from J, the gap between germline ends came to 17 bases.